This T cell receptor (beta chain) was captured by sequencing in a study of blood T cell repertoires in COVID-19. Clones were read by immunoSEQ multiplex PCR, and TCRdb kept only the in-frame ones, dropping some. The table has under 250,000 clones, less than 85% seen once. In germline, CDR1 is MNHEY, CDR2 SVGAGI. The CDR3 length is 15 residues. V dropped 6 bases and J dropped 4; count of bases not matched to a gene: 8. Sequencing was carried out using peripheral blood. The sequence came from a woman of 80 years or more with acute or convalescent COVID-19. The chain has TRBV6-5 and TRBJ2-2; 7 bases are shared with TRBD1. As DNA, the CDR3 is TGTGCCAGCAGGGGTAGGACAGGTCGCACCGGGGAGCTGTTTTTT. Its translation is CASRGRTGRTGELFF.